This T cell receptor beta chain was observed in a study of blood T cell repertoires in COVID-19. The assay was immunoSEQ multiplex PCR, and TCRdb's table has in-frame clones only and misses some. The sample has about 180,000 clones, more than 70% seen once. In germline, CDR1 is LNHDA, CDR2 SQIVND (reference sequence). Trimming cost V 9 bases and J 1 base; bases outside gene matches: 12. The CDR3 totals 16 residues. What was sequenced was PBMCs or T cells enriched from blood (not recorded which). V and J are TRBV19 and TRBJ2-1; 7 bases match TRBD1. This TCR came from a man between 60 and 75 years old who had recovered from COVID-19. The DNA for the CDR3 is TGTGCCAGCCACGAGGCCGGCAGGGGGTCCTACAATGAGCAGTTCTTC. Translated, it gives CASHEAGRGSYNEQFF.